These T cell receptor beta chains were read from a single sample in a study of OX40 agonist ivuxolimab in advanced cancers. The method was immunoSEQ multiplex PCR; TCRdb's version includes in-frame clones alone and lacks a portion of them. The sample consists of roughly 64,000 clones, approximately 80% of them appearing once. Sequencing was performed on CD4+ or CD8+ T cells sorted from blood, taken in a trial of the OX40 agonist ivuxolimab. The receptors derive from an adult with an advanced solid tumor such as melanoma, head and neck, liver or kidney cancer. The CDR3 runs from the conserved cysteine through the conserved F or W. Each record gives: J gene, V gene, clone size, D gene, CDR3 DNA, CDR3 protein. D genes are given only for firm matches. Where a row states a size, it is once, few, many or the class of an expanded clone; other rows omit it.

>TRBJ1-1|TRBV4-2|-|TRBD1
TGTGCCAGCAGCCGGGGGACAGACAGCACTGAAGCTTTCTTT
CASSRGTDSTEAFF
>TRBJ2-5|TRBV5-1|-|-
TGCGCCAGCAACCTGAATCCAGGAGCAGAGACCCAGTACTTC
CASNLNPGAETQYF
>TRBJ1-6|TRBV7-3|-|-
TGTGCCAGCAGCACTGGACTCACCTCACCCCTCCACTTT
CASSTGLTSPLHF
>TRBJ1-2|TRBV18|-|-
TGTGCCAGCTCACCAGGTGATGGCTACACCTTC
CASSPGDGYTF
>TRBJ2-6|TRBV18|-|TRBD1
TGTGCCAGCTCACCAGGACAGGGGGCCCCTTCTGGGGCCAACGTCCTGACTTTC
CASSPGQGAPSGANVLTF
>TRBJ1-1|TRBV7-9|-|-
TGTGCCAGCAGCTTAGGACAGAACACTGAAGCTTTCTTT
CASSLGQNTEAFF
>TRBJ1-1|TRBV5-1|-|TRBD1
TGCGCCAGCACACTTTCATCCGGGACAGGTAACACTGAAGCTTTCTTT
CASTLSSGTGNTEAFF
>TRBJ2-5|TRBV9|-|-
TGTGCCAGCAGCCCACAGGGTCAAGAGACCCAGTACTTC
CASSPQGQETQYF
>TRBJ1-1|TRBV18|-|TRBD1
TGTGCCAGCTCACCTTGGGGGACAGATAGGAACACTGAAGCTTTCTTT
CASSPWGTDRNTEAFF
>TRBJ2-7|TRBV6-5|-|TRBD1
TGTGCCAGCAGTTACTCGATATCTGCAGGGGGCGCAGAGCAGTACTTC
CASSYSISAGGAEQYF
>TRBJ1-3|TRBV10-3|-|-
TGTGCCATCAGTGAGTCGATAGGGGACTCTGGAAACACCATATATTTT
CAISESIGDSGNTIYF
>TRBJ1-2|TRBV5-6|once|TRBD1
TGTGCCAGCAGCCCGGACAGGGTATATGGCTACACCTTC
CASSPDRVYGYTF
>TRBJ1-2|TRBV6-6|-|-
TGTGCCAGCAGTTTCATCCGGCCGGATACCTACTATGGCTACACCTTC
CASSFIRPDTYYGYTF
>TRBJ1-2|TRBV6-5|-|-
TGTGCCAGCAGTGAAGGGATACCAGACTATGGCTACACCTTC
CASSEGIPDYGYTF
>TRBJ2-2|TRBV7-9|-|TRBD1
TGTGCCAGCAGCACCAACAGGGGGAACACCGGGGAGCTGTTTTTT
CASSTNRGNTGELFF
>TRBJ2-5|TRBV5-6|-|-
TGTGCCAGCAGCAGCACTAGGGTTGAGACCCAGTACTTC
CASSSTRVETQYF
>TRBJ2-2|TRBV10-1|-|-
TGCGCCAGCAGTGAGGTTAGCCTCGGGAACACCGGGGAGCTGTTTTTT
CASSEVSLGNTGELFF
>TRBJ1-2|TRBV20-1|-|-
TGCAGTGCTAGAGTTCAGTATGGCTACACCTTC
CSARVQYGYTF
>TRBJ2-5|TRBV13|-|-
TGTGCCAGCAGCAAAGACAGGGGACTAACCAAAGAGACCCAGTACTTC
CASSKDRGLTKETQYF
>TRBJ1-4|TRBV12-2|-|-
TGTGCAAGTCGCTTGGAACGGCAAACGGGAGAGGATGAAAAACTGTTTTTT
CASRLERQTGEDEKLFF
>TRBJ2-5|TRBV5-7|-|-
TGTGCCAGCAGCCTCCGGGACAACCAAGAGACCCAGTACTTC
CASSLRDNQETQYF
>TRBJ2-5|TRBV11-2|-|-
TGTGCCAGCAGCCCCCGGGAGGGGGCCCAAGAGACCCAGTACTTC
CASSPREGAQETQYF
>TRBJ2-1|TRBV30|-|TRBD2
TGTGCCTGGAGTGTAAGGGGCGGGGGCAATGAGCAGTTCTTC
CAWSVRGGGNEQFF
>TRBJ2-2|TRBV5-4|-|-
TGTGCCGGAAGGAGGGCGAACACCGGGGAGCTGTTTTTT
CAGRRANTGELFF
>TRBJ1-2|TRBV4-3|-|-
TGCGCCAGCAGCCAAGATCCAGAGGGGACCTATGGCTACACCTTC
CASSQDPEGTYGYTF
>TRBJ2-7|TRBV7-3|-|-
TGTGCCAGCAGCTTATGGCCCGGTGACGAGCAGTACTTC
CASSLWPGDEQYF
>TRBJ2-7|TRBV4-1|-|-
TGCGCCAGCAGCCTCGGGGACATAGCAGGGCCCTACGAGCAGTACTTC
CASSLGDIAGPYEQYF
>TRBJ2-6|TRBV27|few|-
TGTGCCAGCAGCATGGACGAATCAAAGGGTGGGGGAAGGGCTGGGGCCAACGTCCTGACTTTC
CASSMDESKGGGRAGANVLTF
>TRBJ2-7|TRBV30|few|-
TGTGCCGGGGTTACGGGTTTAACTGTCGAGCAGTACTTC
CAGVTGLTVEQYF
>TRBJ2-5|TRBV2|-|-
TGTGCCAGCAGCCGGGACGGCGGGGAAGAGACCCAGTACTTC
CASSRDGGEETQYF
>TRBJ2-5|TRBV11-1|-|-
TGTGCCAGCAGCTCAGTAGGAGAGACCCAGTACTTC
CASSSVGETQYF
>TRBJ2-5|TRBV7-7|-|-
TGTGCCAGCAGCTTAGGGGGGAGCCAAGAGACCCAGTACTTC
CASSLGGSQETQYF
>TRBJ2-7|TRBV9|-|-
TGTGCCAGCACCACCCGGGACTCACCGTCCTACGAGCAGTACTTC
CASTTRDSPSYEQYF
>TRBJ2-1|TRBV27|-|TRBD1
TGTGCCAGCCGGGGACAGGGGGCCTCCTACAATGAGCAGTTCTTC
CASRGQGASYNEQFF
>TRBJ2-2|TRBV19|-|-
TGTGCCAGTAACCTTTTGGAAGGGCGGGAGCTGTTTTTT
CASNLLEGRELFF
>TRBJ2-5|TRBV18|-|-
TGTGCCAGCTCACCTACGGTCCAAGAGACCCAGTACTTC
CASSPTVQETQYF
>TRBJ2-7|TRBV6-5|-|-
TGTGCCAGCAGTACGACATCCCTCTACGAGCAGTACTTC
CASSTTSLYEQYF
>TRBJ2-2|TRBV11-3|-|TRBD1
TGTGCCAGCAGCCCCGGGACAGGGGGCACCGGGGAGCTGTTTTTT
CASSPGTGGTGELFF
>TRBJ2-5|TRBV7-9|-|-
TGTGCCAGCAGGCGGACAGGGCGGGGGGAGACCCAGTACTTC
CASRRTGRGETQYF
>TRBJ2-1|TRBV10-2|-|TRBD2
TGCGCCAGCAGTGGGAGAGCGGGAGGGCCGGGGTTGGAATATGAGCAGTTCTTC
CASSGRAGGPGLEYEQFF
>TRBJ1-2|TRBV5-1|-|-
TGCGCCAGCAGAGTCACACAGGTATCTAACTATGGCTACACCTTC
CASRVTQVSNYGYTF
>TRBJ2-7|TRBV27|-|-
TGTGCCAGCAGTTCCCGGGAGAGTGCCTACGAGCAGTACTTC
CASSSRESAYEQYF
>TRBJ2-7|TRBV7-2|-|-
TGTGCCAGCAGCTTAGGACCAACCGAAGGCGAGCAGTACTTC
CASSLGPTEGEQYF
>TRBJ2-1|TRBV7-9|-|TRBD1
TGTGCCAGCAGTTCTACAGGGGGCGGACCTGGGGAGCAGTTCTTC
CASSSTGGGPGEQFF
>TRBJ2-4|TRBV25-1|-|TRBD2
TGTGCCAGCAGCGATAGCGGGATGGGTATAGCCAAAAACATTCAGTACTTC
CASSDSGMGIAKNIQYF
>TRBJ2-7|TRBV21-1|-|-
TGTGCCAGCAGCCTGTTGCCCCGGAGAAAAACCTACGAGCAGTACTTC
CASSLLPRRKTYEQYF
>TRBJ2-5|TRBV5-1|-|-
TGCGCCAGCAGCTTGGCGGGGGCTCCTAAAGAGACCCAGTACTTC
CASSLAGAPKETQYF
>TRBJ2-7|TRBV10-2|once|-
TGCGCCAGCAGGAAGGGGGGAACCTACGAGCAGTACTTC
CASRKGGTYEQYF
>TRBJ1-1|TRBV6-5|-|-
TGTGCCAGCAGCGCTTGGAAGGGAGGCACTGAAGCTTTCTTT
CASSAWKGGTEAFF
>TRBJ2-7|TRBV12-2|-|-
TGTGCAAGTCAAGGTCCTCCGGCTAAGGGATACGAGCAGTACTTC
CASQGPPAKGYEQYF
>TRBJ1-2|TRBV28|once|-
TGTGCCAGCAGTTCTCAACAGGGTAACTATGGCTACACCTTC
CASSSQQGNYGYTF